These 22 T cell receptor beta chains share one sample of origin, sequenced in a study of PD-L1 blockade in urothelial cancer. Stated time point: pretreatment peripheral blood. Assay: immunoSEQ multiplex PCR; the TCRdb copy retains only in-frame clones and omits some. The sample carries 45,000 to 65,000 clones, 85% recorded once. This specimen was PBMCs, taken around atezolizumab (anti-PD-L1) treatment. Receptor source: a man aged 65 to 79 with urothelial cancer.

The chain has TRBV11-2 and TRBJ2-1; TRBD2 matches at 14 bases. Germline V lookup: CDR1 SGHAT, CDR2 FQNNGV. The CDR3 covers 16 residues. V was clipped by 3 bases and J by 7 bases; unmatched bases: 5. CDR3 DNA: TGTGCCAGCAGCTTCGTCGGGACTAGCGGGAGAAATGAGCAGTTCTTC. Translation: CASSFVGTSGRNEQFF. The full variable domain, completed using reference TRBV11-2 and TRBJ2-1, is EAGVAQSPRYKIIEKRQSVAFWCNPISGHATLYWYQQILGQGPKLLIQFQNNGVVDDSQLPKDRFSAERLKGVDSTLKIQPAKLEDSAVYLCASSFVGTSGRNEQFFGPGTRLTVL.

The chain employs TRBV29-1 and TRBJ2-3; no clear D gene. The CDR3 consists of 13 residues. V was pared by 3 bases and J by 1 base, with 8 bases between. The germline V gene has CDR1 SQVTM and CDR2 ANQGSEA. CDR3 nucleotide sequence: TGCAGCGTTGAGCAGCAGGGCACAGATACGCAGTATTTT. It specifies CSVEQQGTDTQYF.

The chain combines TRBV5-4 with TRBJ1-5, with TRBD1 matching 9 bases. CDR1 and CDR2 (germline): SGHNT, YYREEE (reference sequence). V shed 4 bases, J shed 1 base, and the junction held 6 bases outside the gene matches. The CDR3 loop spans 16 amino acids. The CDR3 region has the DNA TGTGCCAGCAGCCCCCGGGACAGGGAAAGCAATCAGCCCCAGCATTTT. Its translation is CASSPRDRESNQPQHF. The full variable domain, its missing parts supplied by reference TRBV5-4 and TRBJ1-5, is ETGVTQSPTHLIKTRGQQVTLRCSSQSGHNTVSWYQQALGQGPQFIFQYYREEENGRGNFPPRFSGLQFPNYSSELNVNALELDDSALYLCASSPRDRESNQPQHFGDGTRLSIL.

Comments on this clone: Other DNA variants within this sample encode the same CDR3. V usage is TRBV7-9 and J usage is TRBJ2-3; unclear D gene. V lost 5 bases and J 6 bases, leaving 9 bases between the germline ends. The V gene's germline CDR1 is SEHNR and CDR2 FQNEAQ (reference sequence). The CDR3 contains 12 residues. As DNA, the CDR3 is TGTGCCAGCAGCCCCACCGGGGATACGCAGTATTTT. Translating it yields CASSPTGDTQYF.

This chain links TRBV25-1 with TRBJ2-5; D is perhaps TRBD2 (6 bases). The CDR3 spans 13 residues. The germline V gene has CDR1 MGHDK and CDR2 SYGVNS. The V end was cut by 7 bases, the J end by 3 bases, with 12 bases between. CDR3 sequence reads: CASTSGSKETQYF. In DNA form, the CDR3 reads TGTGCCAGCACCTCCGGGAGTAAAGAGACCCAGTACTTC.

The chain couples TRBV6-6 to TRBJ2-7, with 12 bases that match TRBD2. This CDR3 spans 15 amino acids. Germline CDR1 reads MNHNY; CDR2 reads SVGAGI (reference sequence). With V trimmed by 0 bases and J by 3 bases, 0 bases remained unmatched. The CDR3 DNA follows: TGTGCCAGCAGTTACTCGACTAGCGGGGGCTACGAGCAGTACTTC. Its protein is CASSYSTSGGYEQYF.

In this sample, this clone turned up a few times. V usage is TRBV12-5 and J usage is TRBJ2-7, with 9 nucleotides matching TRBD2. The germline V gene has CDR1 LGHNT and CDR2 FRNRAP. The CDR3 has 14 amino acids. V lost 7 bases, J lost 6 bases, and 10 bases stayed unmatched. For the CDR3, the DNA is TGTGCTAGTGCCTTGGGGCTAGCGGGAAGCGAGCAGTACTTC. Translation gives CASALGLAGSEQYF.

The CDR3 DNA reads as TGTGCCAGCAGTTTTCGGGCAGATACGCAGTATTTT. Translation gives CASSFRADTQYF. The rearrangement joins TRBV28 to TRBJ2-3; D remains unclear. V was clipped by 3 bases and J by 4 bases, with 5 bases between them. Germline CDR1 and CDR2: MDHEN and SYDVKM. The CDR3 covers 12 residues.

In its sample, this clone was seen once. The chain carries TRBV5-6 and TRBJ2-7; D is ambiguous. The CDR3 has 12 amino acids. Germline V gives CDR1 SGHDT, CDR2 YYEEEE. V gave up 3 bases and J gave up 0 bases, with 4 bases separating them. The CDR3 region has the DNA TGTGCCAGCAGCTCTAGCTCCTACGAGCAGTACTTC. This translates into CASSSSSYEQYF.

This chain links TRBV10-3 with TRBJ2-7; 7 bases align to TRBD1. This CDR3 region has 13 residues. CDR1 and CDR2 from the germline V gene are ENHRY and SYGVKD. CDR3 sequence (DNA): TGTGCTAGCAAGGGGGACAGCTCCTACGAGCAGTACTTC. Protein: CASKGDSSYEQYF.

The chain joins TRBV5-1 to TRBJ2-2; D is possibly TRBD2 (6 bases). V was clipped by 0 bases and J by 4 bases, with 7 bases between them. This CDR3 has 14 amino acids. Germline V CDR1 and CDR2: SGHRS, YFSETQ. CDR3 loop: CASSLEGGTGELFF. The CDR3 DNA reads TGCGCCAGCAGCTTGGAGGGAGGCACCGGGGAGCTGTTTTTT.

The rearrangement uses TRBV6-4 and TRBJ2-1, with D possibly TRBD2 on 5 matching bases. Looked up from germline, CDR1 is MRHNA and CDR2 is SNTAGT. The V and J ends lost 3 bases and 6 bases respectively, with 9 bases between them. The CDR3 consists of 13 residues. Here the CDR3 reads CASSEKTSNEQFF. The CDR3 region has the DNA TGTGCCAGCAGTGAGAAAACTAGCAATGAGCAGTTCTTC.

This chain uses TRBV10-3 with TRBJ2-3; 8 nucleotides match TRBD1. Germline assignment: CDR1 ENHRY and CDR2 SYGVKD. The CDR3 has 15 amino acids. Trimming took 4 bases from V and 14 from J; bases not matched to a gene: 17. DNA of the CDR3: TGTGCCATCAGTGCTGGAGACAGGGGCCCATGGGACGCGTATTTT. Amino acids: CAISAGDRGPWDAYF.

As DNA, the CDR3 is TGTGCCAGTAGGATGGAGACAGGGGGGAACTACGAGCAGTACTTC. Translation: CASRMETGGNYEQYF. The rearrangement joins TRBV19 to TRBJ2-7, with 9 nucleotides matching TRBD1. Germline V gives CDR1 LNHDA, CDR2 SQIVND (reference sequence). This CDR3 is built from 15 residues. The J segment lost 3 bases and the V segment lost 6 bases, leaving 9 bases of the junction unmatched. Full variable domain (missing parts from reference TRBV19 and TRBJ2-7): DGGITQSPKYLFRKEGQNVTLSCEQNLNHDAMYWYRQDPGQGLRLIYYSQIVNDFQKGDIAEGYSVSREKKESFPLTVTSAQKNPTAFYLCASRMETGGNYEQYFGPGTRLTVT.

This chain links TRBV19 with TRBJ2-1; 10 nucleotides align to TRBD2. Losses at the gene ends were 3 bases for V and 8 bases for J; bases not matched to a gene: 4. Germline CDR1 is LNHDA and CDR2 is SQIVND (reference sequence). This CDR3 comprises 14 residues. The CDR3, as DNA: TGTGCCAGTAGTATTAGCGGGAGGAGGTATGAGCAGTTCTTC. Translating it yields CASSISGRRYEQFF.

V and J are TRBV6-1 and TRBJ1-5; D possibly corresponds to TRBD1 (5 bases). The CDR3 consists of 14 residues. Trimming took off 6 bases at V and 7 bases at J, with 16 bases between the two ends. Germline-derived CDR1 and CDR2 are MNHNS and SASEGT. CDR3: CASREGLPGQPQHF. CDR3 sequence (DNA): TGTGCCAGCAGAGAGGGACTCCCAGGGCAGCCCCAGCATTTT.

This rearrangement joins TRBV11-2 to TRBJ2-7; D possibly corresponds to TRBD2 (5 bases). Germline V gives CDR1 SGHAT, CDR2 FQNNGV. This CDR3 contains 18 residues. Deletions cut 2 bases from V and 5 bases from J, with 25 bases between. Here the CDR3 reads CASSLPEGPSIANDEQYF. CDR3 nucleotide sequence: TGTGCCAGCAGCTTACCCGAGGGCCCCTCTATTGCGAACGACGAGCAGTACTTC.

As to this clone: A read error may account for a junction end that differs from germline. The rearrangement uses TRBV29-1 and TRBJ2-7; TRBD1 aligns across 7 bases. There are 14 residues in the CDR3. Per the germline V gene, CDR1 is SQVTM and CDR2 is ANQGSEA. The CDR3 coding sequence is TGCAGCGTGGAAGACAGGGCCCGATGGAACGAGCAGTACTTC. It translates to CSVEDRARWNEQYF.

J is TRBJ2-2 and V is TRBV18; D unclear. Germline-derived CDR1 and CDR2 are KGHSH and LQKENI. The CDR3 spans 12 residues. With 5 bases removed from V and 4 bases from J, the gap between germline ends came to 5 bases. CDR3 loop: CASSSLTGELFF. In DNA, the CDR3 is TGTGCCAGCTCATCCCTCACCGGGGAGCTGTTTTTT.

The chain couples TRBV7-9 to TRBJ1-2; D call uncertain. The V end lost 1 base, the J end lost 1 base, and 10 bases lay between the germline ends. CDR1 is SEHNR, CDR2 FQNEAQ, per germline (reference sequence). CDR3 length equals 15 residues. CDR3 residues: CASSLGGGRNYGYTF. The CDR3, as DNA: TGTGCCAGCAGCTTAGGAGGAGGACGTAACTATGGCTACACCTTC.

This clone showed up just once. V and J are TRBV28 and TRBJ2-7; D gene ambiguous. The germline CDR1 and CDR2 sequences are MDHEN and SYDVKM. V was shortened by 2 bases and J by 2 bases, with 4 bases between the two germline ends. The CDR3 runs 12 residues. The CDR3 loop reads CASSLQAYEQYF. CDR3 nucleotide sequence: TGTGCCAGCAGTTTACAGGCCTACGAGCAGTACTTC.

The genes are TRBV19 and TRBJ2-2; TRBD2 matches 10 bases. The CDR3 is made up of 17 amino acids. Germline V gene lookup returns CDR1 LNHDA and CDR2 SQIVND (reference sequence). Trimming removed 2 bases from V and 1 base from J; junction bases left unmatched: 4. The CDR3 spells CASSIRTSGMNTGELFF. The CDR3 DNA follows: TGTGCCAGTAGTATACGCACTAGCGGGATGAACACCGGGGAGCTGTTTTTT.